Presented here are 27 T cell receptor beta chains from one specimen sequenced in a study of T-cell reconstitution after alpha-beta-depleted transplantation in children. Construction of the TCRbeta library involved unique molecular identifiers. Via MiXCR, TCRdb re-called the PCR reads, giving one row per CDR3 protein. This table holds around 87,000 distinct CDR3 sequences, 7% to 9% found once. Sequencing was performed on PBMCs from the stem cell graft donor, taken from the stem cell graft. All receptors come from a human donor who donated a stem cell graft to a child with congenital amegakaryocytic thrombocytopenia.

The genes are TRBV5-1 and TRBJ2-6; a weak D match, TRBD1 (6 bases). V lost 0 bases, J lost 2 bases, and 9 bases lay in between. There are 16 residues in the CDR3. Per germline, CDR1 SGHRS and CDR2 YFSETQ. The CDR3 is CASSLAAGAGANVLTF. The DNA of the CDR3 is TGCGCCAGCAGCTTGGCTGCAGGGGCTGGGGCCAACGTCCTGACTTTC.

This clonotype has at least ten counts. The chain carries TRBV5-5 and TRBJ1-2, with D hard to call. This CDR3 comprises 14 residues. CDR1 and CDR2 (germline): SGHKS, YYEKEE (reference sequence). Trimming left V 2 bases short and J 3 bases short, with 11 bases between. The CDR3 here is CASSLDPPDYGYTF. The CDR3 DNA reads as TGTGCCAGCAGCTTAGACCCCCCAGACTATGGCTACACCTTC. The full variable domain, rest sourced from reference TRBV5-5 and TRBJ1-2, is DAGVTQSPTHLIKTRGQQVTLRCSPISGHKSVSWYQQVLGQGPQFIFQYYEKEERGRGNFPDRFSARQFPNYSSELNVNALLLGDSALYLCASSLDPPDYGYTFGSGTRLTVV.

The table lists this clonotype with many counts. V is TRBV10-3 and J is TRBJ2-1; tentative D call: TRBD1 (5 bases). The CDR3 consists of 12 residues. Trimming removed 8 bases from V and 8 bases from J, with 13 bases in between. CDR1 is ENHRY and CDR2 is SYGVKD in the germline V gene. CDR3 DNA sequence: TGTGCCATCGCGGAAGACAGCGATGAGCAGTTCTTC. This translates into CAIAEDSDEQFF.

This clonotype has at least ten counts. The V gene is TRBV5-6, the J gene TRBJ1-2; D gene unclear. The V gene lost 0 bases and the J gene lost 8 bases, with 17 bases spanning the gap. The CDR3 has 15 amino acids. Germline-derived CDR1 and CDR2 are SGHDT and YYEEEE. The CDR3 region is CASSLGPGAGNGYTF. CDR3 DNA: TGTGCCAGCAGCTTGGGGCCGGGCGCGGGAAACGGCTACACCTTC. The variable domain in full, completed from reference TRBV5-6 and TRBJ1-2, reads DAGVTQSPTHLIKTRGQQVTLRCSPKSGHDTVSWYQQALGQGPQFIFQYYEEEERQRGNFPDRFSGHQFPNYSSELNVNALLLGDSALYLCASSLGPGAGNGYTFGSGTRLTVV.

This clonotype was picked up many times. V is TRBV5-1 and J is TRBJ2-5; 8 bases align to TRBD1. With V trimmed by 3 bases and J by 4 bases, 5 bases remained unmatched. The CDR3 is 14 amino acids. Per germline, CDR1 SGHRS and CDR2 YFSETQ. CDR3 coding DNA: TGCGCCAGCAGCTATGGACAGGGCCGAGAGACCCAGTACTTC. Encoded protein: CASSYGQGRETQYF. Full variable domain (remainder filled in from reference TRBV5-1 and TRBJ2-5): KAGVTQTPRYLIKTRGQQVTLSCSPISGHRSVSWYQQTPGQGLQFLFEYFSETQRNKGNFPGRFSGRQFSNSRSEMNVSTLELGDSALYLCASSYGQGRETQYFGPGTRLLVL.

This clonotype was seen many times. The rearrangement links TRBV29-1 to TRBJ1-1; the D is unclear. The CDR3 has 13 amino acids. Per the germline V gene, CDR1 is SQVTM and CDR2 is ANQGSEA. V lost 1 base and J lost 0, with 6 bases in between. Here the CDR3 reads CSVEGALNTEAFF. The CDR3, as DNA: TGCAGCGTTGAAGGGGCCCTGAACACTGAAGCTTTCTTT.

Concerning this clonotype: The junction and the germline gene differ at one end; a read error may be behind it. V usage is TRBV12-3 or TRBV12-4 and J usage is TRBJ2-1, with D maybe TRBD1 (5 bases). The CDR3 contains 17 residues. CDR3 sequence: CANSKRAQGTSYNEQFF. In DNA form, the CDR3 reads TGTGCCAACAGTAAACGGGCTCAGGGAACGTCCTACAATGAGCAGTTCTTC.

This clonotype was observed a few times. The chain links TRBV4-2 to TRBJ1-1; no clear D. The CDR3 runs 13 residues. Looked up from germline, CDR1 is LGHNA and CDR2 is YNFKEQ. V lost 4 bases to trimming and J lost 2 bases, with 8 bases between them. The CDR3 nucleotides are TGTGCCAGCAGCCCTTTCCTCAACACTGAAGCTTTCTTT. It yields the protein CASSPFLNTEAFF.

Ten or more counts support this clonotype. The rearrangement uses TRBV6-5 and TRBJ1-2; D unclear. Germline CDR1 is MNHEY and CDR2 is SVGAGI. Trimming shortened V by 11 bases and J by 3 bases, and 7 bases separated the two germline ends. CDR3 length: 10 amino acids. The CDR3 coding sequence is TGTGCCGCCGGCGACTATGGCTACACCTTC. It encodes CAAGDYGYTF.

This clonotype was seen more than once but under ten times. This chain connects TRBV7-6 to TRBJ2-1; 9 positions match TRBD2. The CDR3 length is 16 residues. Per the germline V gene, CDR1 is SGHVS and CDR2 is FNYEAQ. The ends lost 5 bases at V and 0 bases at J; junction bases unmatched: 5. The CDR3 DNA reads as TGTGCCAGCAGCCCAAATAGCGGGGGCTCCTACAATGAGCAGTTCTTC. Translating gives CASSPNSGGSYNEQFF. The whole variable domain, filled in from reference TRBV7-6 and TRBJ2-1, reads GAGVSQSPRYKVTKRGQDVALRCDPISGHVSLYWYRQALGQGPEFLTYFNYEAQQDKSGLPNDRFSAERPEGSISTLTIQRTEQRDSAMYRCASSPNSGGSYNEQFFGPGTRLTVL.

This clonotype was seen repeatedly, ten times or more. The chain is built from TRBV5-6 and TRBJ1-5; TRBD1 is a possible D gene (5 bases). This CDR3 has 17 amino acids. The V end lost 2 bases, the J end lost 1 base, and 16 bases lay between the germline ends. The germline CDR1 and CDR2 sequences are SGHDT and YYEEEE. The CDR3 DNA reads TGTGCCAGCAGCTTTTACTCGGGGTGGGACAGCAATCAGCCCCAGCATTTT. Amino acids: CASSFYSGWDSNQPQHF.

This clonotype occurred many times. This sequence joins TRBV4-2 and TRBJ1-2; D gene unclear. Germline CDR1 and CDR2: LGHNA and YNFKEQ. With 1 base removed from V and 2 bases from J, the gap between germline ends came to 11 bases. CDR3 length: 15 residues. The CDR3 here is CASSQGWEANYGYTF. For the CDR3, the DNA is TGTGCCAGCAGCCAAGGTTGGGAGGCCAACTATGGCTACACCTTC.

Ten or more counts support this clonotype. The V call is TRBV3-1, the J call TRBJ2-2, with D unresolved. The CDR3 is 13 residues long. V was cut by 4 bases and J by 5 bases, with 8 bases left in between. Germline loops: CDR1 LGHDT, CDR2 YNNKEL (reference sequence). The DNA of the CDR3 is TGTGCCAGCAGCCCGACCGGTACCGGGGAGCTGTTTTTT. It is translated as CASSPTGTGELFF.

This clonotype occurred many times. The chain has TRBV29-1 and TRBJ1-2, with D possibly matching TRBD1 (5 bases). CDR3 length: 13 residues. Trimming removed 7 bases at V and 11 bases at J, with 23 bases between. Germline CDR1 reads SQVTM; CDR2 reads ANQGSEA. CDR3 in DNA: TGCAGCGCACTCGGGGGTCCGAGACAACAATACACCTTC. Encoded protein: CSALGGPRQQYTF. The whole variable domain, remainder taken from reference TRBV29-1 and TRBJ1-2, is SAVISQKPSRDICQRGTSLTIQCQVDSQVTMMFWYRQQPGQSLTLIATANQGSEATYESGFVIDKFPISRPNLTFSTLTVSNMSPEDSSIYLCSALGGPRQQYTFGSGTRLTVV.

The sample holds many counts of this clonotype. This chain joins TRBV20-1 and TRBJ2-7; the D call may be TRBD1 or TRBD2 (5 bases each). V was cut by 0 bases and J by 0 bases, with 15 bases left in between. This CDR3 comprises 16 residues. Germline V gives CDR1 DFQATT, CDR2 SNEGSKA (reference sequence). CDR3 sequence reads: CSARDLNGAGSYEQYF. The CDR3 DNA reads as TGCAGTGCTAGAGATCTCAACGGGGCCGGCTCCTACGAGCAGTACTTC.

This clonotype was seen at least ten times. The rearrangement joins TRBV12-3 or TRBV12-4 to TRBJ2-2; TRBD2 is a possible D gene (6 bases). This CDR3 has 15 residues. Trimming cost V 5 bases and J 7 bases, with 17 bases left between them. This CDR3 reads CASSPSAGRGGELFF. CDR3 sequence (DNA): TGTGCCAGCAGTCCTTCCGCAGGGCGGGGCGGGGAGCTGTTTTTT.

This clonotype was seen ten or more times. J is TRBJ2-2 and V is TRBV5-5; no clear D. The CDR3 extends over 15 amino acids. With 0 bases removed from V and 5 bases from J, the gap between germline ends came to 11 bases. Germline lookup yields CDR1 SGHKS and CDR2 YYEKEE (reference sequence). The chain's CDR3 is CASSLVEVPTGELFF. In nucleotides, the CDR3 is TGTGCCAGCAGCTTGGTCGAGGTACCGACCGGGGAGCTGTTTTTT.

This clonotype was found many times. This CDR3 is CASSLAELASYEQYF. CDR3 nucleotide sequence: TGCGCCAGCAGCTTGGCCGAACTAGCATCCTACGAGCAGTACTTC. The chain employs TRBV5-1 and TRBJ2-7; a possible D gene is TRBD2 (6 bases). This CDR3 has 15 amino acids. Germline values: CDR1 SGHRS, CDR2 YFSETQ. Deletions cut 0 bases from V and 1 base from J, with 11 bases between.

The V call is TRBV12-3 or TRBV12-4, the J call TRBJ2-1; D call uncertain. This CDR3 has 14 amino acids. The germline V and J ends were trimmed by 3 bases and 10 bases, with 16 bases remaining between them. The CDR3 here is CASSLGLDGREQFF. The DNA for the CDR3 is TGTGCCAGCAGTTTGGGGTTAGACGGGCGGGAGCAGTTCTTC.

At least ten counts were recorded for this clonotype. J is TRBJ2-2 and V is TRBV5-5, with 12 bases matching TRBD2. The length of the CDR3 is 18 residues. CDR1 SGHKS and CDR2 YYEKEE come from the germline V gene (reference sequence). V lost 3 bases and J lost 1; bases outside the gene matches: 7. CDR3 sequence reads: CASSWKTSGRQNTGELFF. Written as DNA, the CDR3 is TGTGCCAGCAGCTGGAAGACTAGCGGGAGACAGAACACCGGGGAGCTGTTTTTT.

This clonotype came up many times. The chain links TRBV5-1 to TRBJ1-1; D is unclear. V gave up 4 bases and J gave up 1 base, with 8 bases separating them. Germline V gene data show CDR1 as SGHRS and CDR2 as YFSETQ. The CDR3 length is 13 residues. The CDR3 sequence: CASSPAENTEAFF. In DNA, the CDR3 is TGCGCCAGCAGCCCTGCAGAGAACACTGAAGCTTTCTTT.

This clonotype was recorded many times. The J gene is TRBJ2-3, the V gene TRBV20-1, with D maybe TRBD1 (6 bases). The CDR3 is 16 residues long. Germline CDR1 is DFQATT and CDR2 is SNEGSKA (reference sequence). V was shortened by 3 bases and J by 2 bases, with 18 bases between the two germline ends. The CDR3 coding sequence is TGCAGTGCTAGGATCAGGGGTGTACCCCACACAGATACGCAGTATTTT. Its protein product is CSARIRGVPHTDTQYF.

The J gene is TRBJ2-7, the V gene TRBV20-1; 9 bases line up with TRBD1. With 3 bases clipped from V and 0 bases from J, the junction kept 6 bases outside the gene matches. Germline V gives CDR1 DFQATT, CDR2 SNEGSKA (reference sequence). The CDR3 extends over 15 amino acids. CDR3 sequence: CSASGQGITSYEQYF. The CDR3 DNA sequence: TGCAGTGCTAGCGGACAGGGGATAACCTCCTACGAGCAGTACTTC.

This clonotype was recorded many times. The rearrangement joins TRBV29-1 to TRBJ2-7; no clear D. This CDR3 comprises 14 residues. Germline loops: CDR1 SQVTM, CDR2 ANQGSEA. Trimming took off 4 bases at V and 0 bases at J, with 13 bases between the two ends. CDR3 amino acids: CSVAPSGFSYEQYF. CDR3 nucleotide sequence: TGCAGCGTTGCCCCCTCCGGTTTCTCCTACGAGCAGTACTTC.

This clonotype has at least ten counts. The chain employs TRBV7-2 and TRBJ2-2; D gene ambiguous. The CDR3 spans 13 residues. V was shortened by 5 bases and J by 2 bases, with 6 bases between the two germline ends. Germline CDR1 is SGHTA and CDR2 is FQGNSA. The CDR3 DNA sequence: TGTGCCAGCAGCCTCCATAACACCGGGGAGCTGTTTTTT. The encoded protein is CASSLHNTGELFF.

This clonotype came up many times. This chain connects TRBV15 to TRBJ2-1; 10 bases align to TRBD2. V gave up 1 base and J gave up 4 bases; unmatched junction bases: 4. The V gene's germline CDR1 is LNHNV and CDR2 YYDKDF (reference sequence). This CDR3 spans 16 amino acids. The CDR3 region is CATSRGLAGEYNEQFF. Here the CDR3 DNA reads TGTGCCACCAGCAGAGGTCTAGCGGGGGAGTACAATGAGCAGTTCTTC. The full variable domain, with the rest looked up from reference TRBV15 and TRBJ2-1, is DAMVIQNPRYQVTQFGKPVTLSCSQTLNHNVMYWYQQKSSQAPKLLFHYYDKDFNNEADTPDNFQSRRPNTSFCFLDIRSPGLGDTAMYLCATSRGLAGEYNEQFFGPGTRLTVL.

This clonotype was seen many times. V gene TRBV12-3 or TRBV12-4 combines with J gene TRBJ1-4; tentatively, D is TRBD1 (5 bases). This CDR3 has 14 residues. Trimming removed 7 bases from V and 7 bases from J, with 16 bases in between. The CDR3 protein is CASTPRGSGEKLFF. The CDR3 nucleotides are TGTGCCAGCACCCCGCGGGGCAGCGGTGAAAAACTGTTTTTT.